The 26 T cell receptor beta chains below come from one sample, sequenced in a study of blood T cell repertoires in COVID-19. Profiled with immunoSEQ multiplex PCR; TCRdb holds only in-frame clones, not every one. The profile shows roughly 200,000 clones, over 80% of them singletons. The specimen sequenced was peripheral blood. Every receptor here comes from a man aged 35 to 55 with acute or convalescent COVID-19.

Of note for this clone: This same CDR3 is encoded by further DNA sequences in the sample. The genes are TRBV11-3 and TRBJ1-1; no clear D. Trimming stripped 1 base from V and 5 bases from J, with 8 bases between. CDR3 length equals 13 residues. Germline CDR1 is SGHNT and CDR2 is YENEEA. CDR3 sequence reads: CASSLGPGTEAFF. In nucleotides, the CDR3 is TGTGCCAGCAGCTTAGGGCCCGGGACTGAAGCTTTCTTT.

The V call is TRBV14, the J call TRBJ1-4, with a tentative D call TRBD1 (5 bases). The germline gives CDR1 SGHDN, CDR2 FVKESK. The CDR3 totals 13 residues. V was clipped by 4 bases and J by 12 bases, with 15 bases between them. CDR3 sequence reads: CASSLGWGRQLFF. In DNA, the CDR3 is TGTGCCAGCAGCCTAGGTTGGGGGAGGCAACTGTTTTTT.

This rearrangement joins TRBV27 to TRBJ2-1, with 11 bases that match TRBD2. The CDR3 totals 17 residues. With V trimmed by 5 bases and J by 9 bases, 15 bases remained unmatched. The germline V gene encodes CDR1 MNHEY and CDR2 SMNVEV (reference sequence). The CDR3 DNA reads TGTGCCAGCAGTCTCGGGACTAGCGGAAACACGGTCGGTGAGCAGTTCTTC. It codes for CASSLGTSGNTVGEQFF.

CDR3 residues: CASSSQEGGKVQYF. The CDR3 DNA is TGTGCCAGCAGCTCCCAGGAAGGGGGCAAAGTTCAGTACTTC. V and J are TRBV11-3 and TRBJ2-4, with 7 bases fitting TRBD1. V dropped 4 bases and J dropped 11; count of bases not matched to a gene: 11. The germline V gene has CDR1 SGHNT and CDR2 YENEEA. CDR3 length: 14 amino acids. Full variable domain (remainder filled in from reference TRBV11-3 and TRBJ2-4): EAGVVQSPRYKIIEKKQPVAFWCNPISGHNTLYWYLQNLGQGPELLIRYENEEAVDDSQLPKDRFSAERLKGVDSTLKIQPAELGDSAVYLCASSSQEGGKVQYFGAGTRLSVL.

This chain joins TRBV9 and TRBJ1-2; D is possibly TRBD1 (5 bases). This CDR3 has 16 residues. Trimming pared 3 bases from V and 3 bases from J, leaving 18 bases between. The germline gives CDR1 SGDLS, CDR2 YYNGEE. The CDR3: CASSAGGGSAHYGYTF. For the CDR3, the DNA is TGTGCCAGCAGCGCGGGGGGAGGGTCGGCGCACTATGGCTACACCTTC.

The chain carries TRBV10-3 and TRBJ1-2, with D hard to call. The V gene lost 6 bases and the J gene lost 6 bases, with 14 bases spanning the gap. The CDR3 runs 13 residues. Germline V CDR1 and CDR2: ENHRY, SYGVKD. CDR3 nucleotide sequence: TGTGCCATCAGCGTACGGGGTGAGGATGGCTACACCTTC. Its protein product is CAISVRGEDGYTF.

The chain joins TRBV25-1 to TRBJ2-5, with D tentatively TRBD1 (6 bases). The V gene's germline CDR1 is MGHDK and CDR2 SYGVNS. The CDR3 contains 16 residues. Trimming left V 4 bases short and J 4 bases short, with 19 bases between. CDR3 DNA: TGTGCCAGCAGTGGGGGGCAACCTTCGTTGCGAGAGACCCAGTACTTC. Amino acids: CASSGGQPSLRETQYF.

This clone was seen only once. The genes are TRBV5-1 and TRBJ2-1; TRBD2 matches at 15 bases. Unmatched junction bases numbered 8, after V lost 6 bases and J lost 7 bases. The CDR3 contains 16 residues. Germline V gives CDR1 SGHRS, CDR2 YFSETQ. CDR3 region: CASNTGTSGRWNEQFF. The CDR3 coding sequence is TGCGCCAGCAACACAGGGACTAGCGGGAGGTGGAATGAGCAGTTCTTC.

The V gene is TRBV24-1, the J gene TRBJ1-5; 7 bases agree with TRBD1. There are 14 residues in the CDR3. The V and J ends lost 4 bases and 4 bases, in that order; junction bases with no gene match: 3. Germline V gene lookup returns CDR1 KGHDR and CDR2 SFDVKD. CDR3 region: CATSDGTANQPQHF. The CDR3, as DNA: TGTGCCACCAGTGACGGGACAGCGAATCAGCCCCAGCATTTT.

As concerns this clone: This specimen includes other DNA sequences encoding the same CDR3. The rearrangement links TRBV29-1 to TRBJ1-1; D uncertain. Germline values: CDR1 SQVTM, CDR2 ANQGSEA. V lost 6 bases, J lost 5 bases, and 10 bases lay in between. The length of the CDR3 is 11 residues. CDR3 sequence reads: CSVDRGTEAFF. CDR3 coding DNA: TGCAGCGTGGACCGCGGGACTGAAGCTTTCTTT.

To note about this clone: Other DNA sequences from this sample encode an identical CDR3 as well. The rearrangement uses TRBV19 and TRBJ1-1; D call uncertain. This CDR3 comprises 13 residues. V was trimmed by 5 bases and J by 2 bases, leaving 9 bases between them. CDR1 LNHDA and CDR2 SQIVND come from the germline V gene (reference sequence). For the CDR3, the DNA is TGTGCCAGTAGTTCCACCCTAAACACTGAAGCTTTCTTT. This sequence encodes CASSSTLNTEAFF.

This clone occurred a few times. The rearrangement uses TRBV7-8 and TRBJ2-2; D call uncertain. Trimming took off 3 bases at V and 0 bases at J, with 5 bases between the two ends. CDR3 length: 14 amino acids. Germline V gives CDR1 SGHVS, CDR2 FQNEAQ. The CDR3 DNA reads TGTGCCAGCAGCTTCACAGCGAACACCGGGGAGCTGTTTTTT. Its translation is CASSFTANTGELFF.

This chain joins TRBV3-1 (or the pseudogene TRBV3-2) and TRBJ2-1, with 11 positions matching TRBD1. From germline, CDR1 is LGHDT and CDR2 YNNKEL (reference sequence). The CDR3 runs 15 residues. The V segment lost 1 base and the J segment 10 bases; nucleotides outside the gene matches: 6. Here the CDR3 reads CASSQADRGLGEQFF. CDR3 sequence (DNA): TGTGCCAGCAGCCAAGCGGACAGGGGGCTAGGGGAGCAGTTCTTC.

This rearrangement joins TRBV9 to TRBJ2-3; 7 bases are a match to TRBD1. Germline V CDR1 and CDR2: SGDLS, YYNGEE. Trimming at V came to 4 bases and at J to 2 bases, leaving 10 bases not matched to a gene. The CDR3 contains 16 residues. The CDR3 loop reads CASSTRTGGTTDTQYF. The DNA of the CDR3 is TGTGCCAGCAGCACCCGGACAGGAGGAACCACAGATACGCAGTATTTT.

This clone is a singleton in its sample. The chain is built from TRBV6-5 and TRBJ1-3, with 7 bases that match TRBD1. The V segment lost 6 bases and the J segment 4 bases; nucleotides outside the gene matches: 3. CDR3 length: 13 amino acids. The germline gives CDR1 MNHEY, CDR2 SVGAGI. The CDR3 loop is CASRRQGGNTIYF. The CDR3 DNA reads TGTGCCAGCAGAAGACAGGGCGGAAACACCATATATTTT.

The rearrangement uses TRBV6-6 and TRBJ1-5, with no clear D. The CDR3 consists of 14 residues. In germline, CDR1 is MNHNY, CDR2 SVGAGI (reference sequence). The V gene lost 5 bases and the J gene lost 5 bases, with 13 bases spanning the gap. The CDR3: CASSLGGQYQPQHF. In nucleotides, the CDR3 is TGTGCCAGCAGTCTCGGTGGGCAGTATCAGCCCCAGCATTTT.

This clone was seen a single time. This chain links TRBV3-1 (or the pseudogene TRBV3-2) with TRBJ1-4, with a possible D match to TRBD1 (6 bases). There are 15 residues in the CDR3. Looked up from germline, CDR1 is LGHDT and CDR2 is YNNKEL (reference sequence). The V end was cut by 4 bases, the J end by 0 bases, with 9 bases between. In DNA, the CDR3 is TGTGCCAGCAGCCGAAGACAGGCAACTAATGAAAAACTGTTTTTT. Translating gives CASSRRQATNEKLFF.

The chain carries TRBV21-1 and TRBJ2-7; TRBD1, the table's D call, was not compared with the DNA. TRBV21-1 is assigned pseudogene status. CDR3 length: 16 amino acids. This chain's CDR3 is CASSRQGGQGFYEQYF. The CDR3 nucleotides read TGTGCCAGCAGCCGTCAGGGGGGACAGGGGTTCTACGAGCAGTACTTC.

The chain links TRBV10-3 to TRBJ2-1, with 7 positions matching TRBD2. This CDR3 spans 16 amino acids. Germline V gives CDR1 ENHRY, CDR2 SYGVKD. Trimming took 0 bases from V and 6 from J; bases not matched to a gene: 8. Here the CDR3 reads CAISESTASGPNEQFF. The CDR3 nucleotides are TGTGCCATCAGTGAGTCGACGGCTAGCGGACCCAATGAGCAGTTCTTC.

This rearrangement joins TRBV7-3 to TRBJ2-1; 11 nucleotides align to TRBD1. This CDR3 comprises 17 residues. Germline CDR1 is SGHTA and CDR2 is FQGTGA. Losses at the gene ends were 0 bases for V and 8 bases for J; bases not matched to a gene: 9. In DNA, the CDR3 is TGTGCCAGCAGCTTAACCCCAGGGGACAGGGGGAGTTATGAGCAGTTCTTC. Its translation: CASSLTPGDRGSYEQFF.

J is TRBJ1-6 and V is TRBV28; D perhaps matches TRBD1 (6 bases). The germline V and J ends were trimmed by 6 bases and 0 bases, with 12 bases remaining between them. Germline-derived CDR1 and CDR2 are MDHEN and SYDVKM. The CDR3 sequence is 16 residues long. The CDR3 DNA follows: TGTGCCAGCAGCCCGGACAGTTCCTCCTATAATTCACCCCTCCACTTT. Its protein product is CASSPDSSSYNSPLHF. Full variable domain (outside the CDR3, taken from reference TRBV28 and TRBJ1-6): DVKVTQSSRYLVKRTGEKVFLECVQDMDHENMFWYRQDPGLGLRLIYFSYDVKMKEKGDIPEGYSVSREKKERFSLILESASTNQTSMYLCASSPDSSSYNSPLHFGNGTRLTVT.

The chain joins TRBV9 to TRBJ2-1, with 7 bases identical to TRBD2. V was pared by 0 bases and J by 0 bases, with 9 bases of the junction left unmatched. Germline V lookup: CDR1 SGDLS, CDR2 YYNGEE. The CDR3 sequence is 18 residues long. Here the CDR3 DNA reads TGTGCCAGCAGCGTAGCGGCTAGCGGAGCGAGCTCCTACAATGAGCAGTTCTTC. Protein sequence: CASSVAASGASSYNEQFF. The full variable domain, its missing parts supplied by reference TRBV9 and TRBJ2-1, is DSGVTQTPKHLITATGQRVTLRCSPRSGDLSVYWYQQSLDQGLQFLIQYYNGEERAKGNILERFSAQQFPDLHSELNLSSLELGDSALYFCASSVAASGASSYNEQFFGPGTRLTVL.

A single count supports this clone. The chain is built from TRBV6-6 and TRBJ2-7; D ambiguous. V lost 4 bases, J lost 0 bases, and 13 bases lay in between. Germline V gives CDR1 MNHNY, CDR2 SVGAGI (reference sequence). This CDR3 has 15 residues. The DNA of the CDR3 is TGTGCCAGCAGTTTATATAGTAGCAGCTCCTACGAGCAGTACTTC. Amino acid sequence: CASSLYSSSSYEQYF.

The chain couples TRBV15 to TRBJ2-7, with 7 bases identical to TRBD2. The CDR3 covers 16 residues. Germline V gene lookup returns CDR1 LNHNV and CDR2 YYDKDF (reference sequence). Losses at the gene ends were 0 bases for V and 4 bases for J; bases not matched to a gene: 9. CDR3 protein: CATSRDLRAGAYEQYF. DNA for the CDR3: TGTGCCACCAGCAGAGATCTCCGGGCGGGAGCGTACGAGCAGTACTTC.

This chain links TRBV7-6 with TRBJ2-1; 13 nucleotides match TRBD2. With V trimmed by 6 bases and J by 5 bases, 4 bases remained unmatched. This CDR3 region has 15 residues. CDR1 SGHVS and CDR2 FNYEAQ come from the germline V gene. CDR3 residues: CASRPGTSGNNEQFF. CDR3 sequence (DNA): TGTGCCAGCAGACCGGGGACTAGCGGGAACAATGAGCAGTTCTTC.

Concerning this clone itself: The junction departs from the called germline gene at one end, perhaps through a read error. The genes are TRBV28 and TRBJ1-6; 7 bases match TRBD1. The CDR3 covers 15 residues. CDR1 and CDR2 (germline): MDHEN, SYDVKM. This CDR3 is CASSPRTVAGGGCYF. The CDR3 region has the DNA TGTGCCAGCAGTCCCAGGACCGTCGCAGGGGGAGGATGTTACTTT. Based on the CDR3 plus reference TRBV28 and TRBJ1-6, the full variable domain is DVKVTQSSRYLVKRTGEKVFLECVQDMDHENMFWYRQDPGLGLRLIYFSYDVKMKEKGDIPEGYSVSREKKERFSLILESASTNQTSMYLCASSPRTVAGGGCYFGNGTRLTVT.